This is a list of T cell receptor beta chains from one sample in a study of T-cell reconstitution after alpha-beta-depleted transplantation in children. TCRdb re-called the PCR reads with MiXCR, one entry per CDR3 protein. The table includes about 460,000 distinct CDR3 sequences, about an eighth detected once. This specimen consisted of PBMCs, mostly from graft donor cells, obtained 180 days after TCRalphabeta/CD19-depleted stem cell transplant. Source of these receptors: a female patient between 2 and 15 years old who had a stem cell transplant for aplastic anemia, so the T cells may come from the graft donor. Each CDR3 is given with its conserved first and last residue.

j_call,v_call,cdr3_aa
TRBJ2-2,TRBV7-8,CASSFGLAAPTGTGELFF
TRBJ2-2,TRBV5-1,CASSFSGERNTGELFF
TRBJ2-5,TRBV12-5,CASGYDNKRTSGRAQETQYF
TRBJ1-5,TRBV15,CATSRVQGGNQPQHF
TRBJ2-2,TRBV11-2,CASSGWGPITGELFF
TRBJ1-5,TRBV7-2,CASSPGTVSQPQHF
TRBJ2-6,TRBV5-1,CASSPTSGRALFTGANVLTF
TRBJ2-5,TRBV29-1,CSVDRGGETQYF
TRBJ2-1,TRBV4-2,CASSQDVDYEQFF
TRBJ1-5,TRBV11-1,CASSSGRNQVRSHDNQPQHF
TRBJ2-1,TRBV12-3/TRBV12-4,CASSPGLAGGVGEQFF
TRBJ1-1,TRBV5-1,CASSLALTGWFTEAFF
TRBJ1-4,TRBV12-3/TRBV12-4,CASSSMGLQEEKLFF
TRBJ1-4,TRBV20-1,CSANDRHNEKLFF
TRBJ2-1,TRBV9,CASSGANPYNEQFF
TRBJ2-2,TRBV28,CASSPPLGHVSGELFF
TRBJ2-3,TRBV7-2,CASSLASGTGPHTQYF
TRBJ2-2,TRBV5-1,CASQGVNTGELFF
TRBJ2-6,TRBV9,CASSVGSGANVLTF
TRBJ2-3,TRBV27,CASSSPLIGPGGTQYF
TRBJ2-1,TRBV29-1,CSVGQGAINEQFF
TRBJ2-2,TRBV29-1,CSVDRENTGELFF
TRBJ2-1,TRBV7-2,CASSLIGAYNEQFF
TRBJ1-2,TRBV12-3/TRBV12-4,CASRRGSLRGYTF
TRBJ1-5,TRBV19,CASSTATGRGNQPQHF
TRBJ1-2,TRBV27,CASSAGPPLHYGYTF
TRBJ2-1,TRBV29-1,CSQLAYNEQFF
TRBJ1-5,TRBV7-9,CASSLGGKLDTQPQHF
TRBJ1-1,TRBV19,CASSPPGQRLGTEAFF
TRBJ1-5,TRBV12-3/TRBV12-4,CASSLARGRALGQPQHF
TRBJ1-4,TRBV15,CATSPGGRGPEKLFF
TRBJ1-1,TRBV20-1,CSARGLSTEAFF
TRBJ2-1,TRBV9,CASSVKREARDEQFF
TRBJ2-7,TRBV20-1,CSVWDIKKGDYEQYF
TRBJ2-7,TRBV29-1,CSIETGGYEQYF
TRBJ2-1,TRBV3-1,CASSQERGTPFDEQFF
TRBJ1-6,TRBV2,CASSEGGFGPLHF
TRBJ2-2,TRBV20-1,CSARVTAGVPPGELFF
TRBJ2-1,TRBV7-2,CASSLYGGPYNEQFF
TRBJ2-2,TRBV9,CASSVLAGPNTGELFF